Listed below are T cell receptor beta chains from one sample, sequenced in a study of early T cells in non-severe SARS-CoV-2 infection. In TCRdb, the 5' RACE reads were re-called with MiXCR into one record per CDR3 protein. The table has some 70,000 distinct CDR3 sequences, around 8.7% seen once; the top ten hold about 3.5%. The sequenced sample consisted of whole blood. All receptors come from an adult who was a healthcare worker with PCR-confirmed SARS-CoV-2 infection or an uninfected control (not recorded which). The CDR3 runs from the conserved cysteine through the conserved F or W. The D gene is left open where the match is weak. Not every row has a clone size; where given, it reads once, few, many or a size class.

V: TRBV19; D: -; size: many; J: TRBJ1-5; CDR3: CATQGVFDQPQHF; DNA: TGTGCCACCCAGGGAGTTTTTGATCAGCCCCAGCATTTT
V: TRBV20-1; D: TRBD2; size: many; J: TRBJ2-7; CDR3: CSARDFLFGLAGGSSYEQYF; DNA: TGCAGTGCTAGAGATTTTTTGTTTGGGCTAGCGGGAGGGAGCTCCTACGAGCAGTACTTC
V: TRBV7-6; D: TRBD1; size: few; J: TRBJ1-1; CDR3: CASSLRGQGLTEAFF; DNA: TGTGCCAGCAGCCTGCGGGGACAGGGCCTCACTGAAGCTTTCTTT
V: TRBV6-5; D: TRBD2; size: many; J: TRBJ2-3; CDR3: CASSYSASGRAADTQYF; DNA: TGTGCCAGCAGTTACTCGGCTAGCGGGAGGGCCGCAGATACGCAGTATTTT
V: TRBV7-6; D: -; size: few; J: TRBJ2-7; CDR3: CASSPPGTQSYEQYF; DNA: TGTGCCAGCAGCCCACCCGGGACCCAATCCTACGAGCAGTACTTC
V: TRBV20-1; D: TRBD2; size: few; J: TRBJ2-7; CDR3: CSAGPGGDIEQYF; DNA: TGCAGTGCCGGCCCGGGAGGGGATATCGAGCAGTACTTC
V: TRBV11-3; D: -; size: few; J: TRBJ2-2; CDR3: CASSLVGTGELFF; DNA: TGTGCCAGCAGCTTAGTTGGAACCGGGGAGCTGTTTTTT
V: TRBV3-1; D: TRBD2; size: -; J: TRBJ2-2; CDR3: CASSEEGLANTGELFF; DNA: TGTGCCAGCAGCGAGGAGGGACTAGCGAACACCGGGGAGCTGTTTTTT
V: TRBV6-5; D: -; size: -; J: TRBJ2-7; CDR3: CASSRTGGHLSYEQYF; DNA: TGTGCCAGCAGTCGCACCGGGGGACACCTCTCCTACGAGCAGTACTTC
V: TRBV7-6; D: -; size: few; J: TRBJ1-2; CDR3: CASSGDYGYTF; DNA: TGTGCCAGCAGCGGTGACTATGGCTACACCTTC
V: TRBV30; D: -; size: many; J: TRBJ1-5; CDR3: CAWSEVGADQPQHF; DNA: TGTGCCTGGAGTGAGGTGGGGGCCGATCAGCCCCAGCATTTT
V: TRBV12-5; D: -; size: many; J: TRBJ1-5; CDR3: CASGLSEGPQHF; DNA: TGTGCTAGTGGTTTGTCCGAGGGGCCCCAGCATTTT
V: TRBV20-1; D: TRBD1; size: many; J: TRBJ2-5; CDR3: CSATKIIGQGTQYF; DNA: TGCAGTGCTACTAAAATAATTGGACAGGGGACCCAGTACTTC
V: TRBV3-1; D: -; size: few; J: TRBJ2-7; CDR3: CASSQGGYEQYF; DNA: TGTGCCAGCAGCCAAGGGGGGTACGAGCAGTACTTC
V: TRBV5-1; D: TRBD2; size: few; J: TRBJ2-5; CDR3: CASSLRLAGVGETQYF; DNA: TGCGCCAGCAGCTTACGACTAGCGGGAGTTGGCGAGACCCAGTACTTC
V: TRBV6-1; D: -; size: few; J: TRBJ2-1; CDR3: CASSEGYEQFF; DNA: TGTGCCAGCAGTGAAGGTTACGAGCAGTTCTTC
V: TRBV30; D: -; size: -; J: TRBJ1-1; CDR3: CAWMEGHLNTEAFF; DNA: TGTGCCTGGATGGAGGGACACCTGAACACTGAAGCTTTCTTT
V: TRBV25-1; D: -; size: many; J: TRBJ2-7; CDR3: CASSEYGVSYEQYF; DNA: TGTGCCAGCAGTGAATATGGGGTATCCTACGAGCAGTACTTC
V: TRBV24-1; D: TRBD2; size: many; J: TRBJ2-3; CDR3: CATSDVRAGGDTQYF; DNA: TGTGCCACCAGTGATGTACGAGCGGGAGGGGATACGCAGTATTTT
V: TRBV20-1; D: -; size: -; J: TRBJ2-3; CDR3: CSARDQAIGGIADTQYF; DNA: TGCAGTGCTAGAGATCAGGCTATTGGGGGGATTGCAGATACGCAGTATTTT
V: TRBV6-1; D: -; size: few; J: TRBJ2-3; CDR3: CASRGETIRPTQYF; DNA: TGTGCCAGCAGGGGGGAGACTATTCGCCCCACGCAGTATTTT
V: TRBV11-3; D: TRBD2; size: few; J: TRBJ2-1; CDR3: CASSGTNNNEQFF; DNA: TGTGCCAGCAGCGGGACTAATAACAATGAGCAGTTCTTC
V: TRBV9; D: TRBD1; size: -; J: TRBJ2-3; CDR3: CASSIHSGGNTDTQYF; DNA: TGTGCCAGCAGCATCCACTCAGGGGGTAACACAGATACGCAGTATTTT
V: TRBV2; D: -; size: -; J: TRBJ2-5; CDR3: CASKREQETQYF; DNA: TGTGCCAGCAAAAGGGAACAAGAGACCCAGTACTTC
V: TRBV18; D: -; size: few; J: TRBJ2-6; CDR3: CASSPGTPSSGANVLTF; DNA: TGTGCCAGCTCCCCCGGGACACCTAGCTCTGGGGCCAACGTCCTGACTTTC